This TCR beta chain is drawn from a study of T cell repertoires in cytomegalovirus infection. Study context: Public TCR beta signatures provided an indication of both CMV infection and a matching HLA type. General study findings and limits: Frequencies of public TCR beta families were cumulated, and this identified carriers of CMV plus the relevant HLA.

CDR3 size: 19 residues. V gave up 2 bases and J gave up 7 bases; unmatched junction bases: 19. Per germline, CDR1 SGDLS and CDR2 YYNGEE. As for this clonotype: Its antigen is unknown.

TCRdb independently ran MiXCR on the reads; one entry per CDR3 protein. The sample contains hundreds of thousands of distinct CDR3 sequences, roughly 6.5% of which appear only once. The TCR comes from a human donor in good health (CMV status not recorded). Some clones in this sample may be carry-over from other donors' samples. Sequences were obtained from PBMCs. This rearrangement joins TRBV9 to TRBJ2-2, with 8 bases identical to TRBD1. The CDR3 is CASSVGLGQGSVNGGELFF. CDR3 sequence (DNA): TGTGCCAGCAGCGTGGGCCTCGGACAGGGATCAGTAAACGGCGGGGAGCTGTTTTTT. Variable domain in full (rest from reference TRBV9 and TRBJ2-2): DSGVTQTPKHLITATGQRVTLRCSPRSGDLSVYWYQQSLDQGLQFLIQYYNGEERAKGNILERFSAQQFPDLHSELNLSSLELGDSALYFCASSVGLGQGSVNGGELFFGEGSRLTVL.